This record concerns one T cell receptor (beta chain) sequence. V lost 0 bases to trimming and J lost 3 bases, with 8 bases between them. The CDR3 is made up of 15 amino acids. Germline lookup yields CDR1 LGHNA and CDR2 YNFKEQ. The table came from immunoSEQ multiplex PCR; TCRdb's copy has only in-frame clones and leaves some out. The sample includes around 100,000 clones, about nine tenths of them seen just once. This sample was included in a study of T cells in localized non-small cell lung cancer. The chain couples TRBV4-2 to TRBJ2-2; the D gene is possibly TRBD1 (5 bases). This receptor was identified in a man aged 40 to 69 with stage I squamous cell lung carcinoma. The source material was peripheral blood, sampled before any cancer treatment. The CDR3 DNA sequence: TGTGCCAGCAGCCAAGATAAGGGGTACACCGGGGAGCTGTTTTTT. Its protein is CASSQDKGYTGELFF.